Listed below are T cell receptor beta chains from one sample, sequenced in a study of T-cell memory formation after mild COVID-19. TCRdb ran MiXCR on the 5' RACE reads and lists one entry per CDR3 protein. The sample lists over 150,000 distinct CDR3 sequences; approximately 12% were seen once. Sequenced: PBMCs or a T cell subset sorted from them (not recorded which). The receptors were gathered from a young man who had mild COVID-19 (a few samples of this study predate the infection). Cell type and time point are not known. The CDR3 runs from the conserved cysteine through the conserved F or W. The D gene is left open where the match is weak. Clone sizes are given selectively: once, few, many, or a class where the clone is expanded.

TRBD1,TRBV20-1,-,TRBJ1-5,TGCAGTGTTCGCCGGGACAGCAATAGCAATCAGCCCCAGCATTTT,CSVRRDSNSNQPQHF
TRBD1,TRBV18,-,TRBJ2-5,TGTGCCAGCTCACCAATGGGACAGGACGAGACCCAGTACTTC,CASSPMGQDETQYF
-,TRBV7-9,many,TRBJ1-6,TGTGCCACAGGGGACCTCTATAATTCACCCCTCCACTTT,CATGDLYNSPLHF
-,TRBV3-1,few,TRBJ1-1,TGTGCCAGCAGCCCCACAATGGGGAATATGGGCACTGAAGCTTTCTTT,CASSPTMGNMGTEAFF
-,TRBV6-2/TRBV6-3,-,TRBJ2-3,TGTGCCAGCAGTTACCGAGTGGGGGGCAGCACAGATACGCAGTATTTT,CASSYRVGGSTDTQYF
-,TRBV7-9,many,TRBJ2-7,TGTGCCAGCAAAGGTCTGAAGGGGGACTCCTACGAGCAGTACTTC,CASKGLKGDSYEQYF
-,TRBV18,few,TRBJ2-3,TGTGCCAGCTCACTAGCGGCTTCTCAAGATACGCAGTATTTT,CASSLAASQDTQYF
-,TRBV4-1,few,TRBJ1-6,TGCGCCAGCAGCCAAGATCACAGGGCTTATAATTCACCCCTCCACTTT,CASSQDHRAYNSPLHF
-,TRBV7-3,-,TRBJ1-1,TGTGCCAGCAGCCGAAGTTCCGAGACTGAAGCTTTCTTT,CASSRSSETEAFF
-,TRBV11-2,-,TRBJ2-2,TGTGCCAGCAGCTTAGAGGCGGGGCCGGGGGAGCTGTTTTTT,CASSLEAGPGELFF
-,TRBV7-9,few,TRBJ1-1,TGTGCCATTACACCTAACGTGAACACTGAAGCTTTCTTT,CAITPNVNTEAFF
TRBD2,TRBV5-1,-,TRBJ2-5,TGCGCCAGCAGTAACCCTAGCGGGGAGGAGACCCAGTACTTC,CASSNPSGEETQYF
TRBD1,TRBV12-3/TRBV12-4,few,TRBJ1-1,TGTGCCAGCAGTATAGACAGGGGACGTGAAGCTTTCTTT,CASSIDRGREAFF
-,TRBV7-2,-,TRBJ1-5,TGTGCCAGCAGCCCTGAGCCCGGGGGCGCATGGCAGCCCCAGCATTTT,CASSPEPGGAWQPQHF
-,TRBV12-3/TRBV12-4,-,TRBJ2-5,TGTGCCAGCAGTATTGGGTACCAAGAGACCCAGTACTTC,CASSIGYQETQYF
TRBD2,TRBV6-2/TRBV6-3,-,TRBJ2-5,TGTGCCAGCAGGCACGGTAGCGGGGGGATCCAAGAGACCCAGTACTTC,CASRHGSGGIQETQYF
-,TRBV29-1,few,TRBJ2-5,TGCAGCGCCACGACAGACCAAGAGACCCAGTACTTC,CSATTDQETQYF
TRBD2,TRBV5-1,-,TRBJ2-5,TGCGCCAGCAGCTTGCTAGCGGGGAAGGAGACCCAGTACTTC,CASSLLAGKETQYF